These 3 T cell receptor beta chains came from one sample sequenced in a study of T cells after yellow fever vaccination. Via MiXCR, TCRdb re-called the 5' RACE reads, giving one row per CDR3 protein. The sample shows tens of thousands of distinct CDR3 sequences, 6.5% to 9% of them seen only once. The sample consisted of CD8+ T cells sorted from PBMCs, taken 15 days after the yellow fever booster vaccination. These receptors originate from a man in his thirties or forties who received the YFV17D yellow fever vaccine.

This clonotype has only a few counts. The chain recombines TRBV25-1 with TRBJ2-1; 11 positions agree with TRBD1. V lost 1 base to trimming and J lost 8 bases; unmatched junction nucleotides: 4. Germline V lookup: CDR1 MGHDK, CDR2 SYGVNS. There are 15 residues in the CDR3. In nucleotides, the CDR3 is TGTGCCAGCAGTGAATTTAGGACAGGGGGCGATGAGCAGTTCTTC. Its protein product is CASSEFRTGGDEQFF.

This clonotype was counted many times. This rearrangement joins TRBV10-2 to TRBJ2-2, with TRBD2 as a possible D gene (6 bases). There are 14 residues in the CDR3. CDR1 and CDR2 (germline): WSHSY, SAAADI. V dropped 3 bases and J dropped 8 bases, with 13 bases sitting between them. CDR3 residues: CASSELGGTGELFF. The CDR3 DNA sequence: TGCGCCAGCAGTGAACTCGGCGGGACTGGGGAGCTGTTTTTT.

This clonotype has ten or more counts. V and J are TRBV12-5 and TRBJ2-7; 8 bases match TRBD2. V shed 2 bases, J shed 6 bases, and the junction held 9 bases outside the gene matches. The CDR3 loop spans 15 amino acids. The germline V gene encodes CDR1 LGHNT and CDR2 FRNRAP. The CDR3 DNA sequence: TGTGCTAGTGGTTTGAAACAACCCCGGGAGGGCGAGCAGTACTTC. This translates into CASGLKQPREGEQYF.